A single TCR beta chain is shown here with its context. This clonotype came up many times. The antigen this receptor binds is unknown. Base quality data are lacking; no much larger clone is found one base away. The ophthalmopathy patients had moderately to severely active disease, with a Clinical Activity Score of 3 or higher, a NOSPECS grade of 4 or higher, and a disease duration of less than 3 months. Patients with other autoimmune diseases, uncontrolled infections, pregnancy or lactation were excluded. Diagnosis was based on clinical symptoms, serum thyroxine, TRAb, thyroid ultrasound and orbital computed tomography. Ficoll-Paque density gradient centrifugation was used to isolate PBMCs from around 10 ml of fresh peripheral blood. Total RNA was extracted with Trizol reagent and quality-checked on an Agilent 2100 Bioanalyzer. The sample originates from a study of Graves' ophthalmopathy and Graves' hyperthyroidism (dated by TCRdb to between 2018 and 2020). Context from the whole study: Peripheral blood was collected at initial diagnosis, prior to any treatment. The approximately 98 discovery patients were randomly divided into training and test sets at a 7:3 ratio. The independent validation cohort included 18 to 20 hyperthyroidism patients plus 17 patients who later progressed from hyperthyroidism to ophthalmopathy. To tell Graves' ophthalmopathy apart from Graves' hyperthyroidism, and to predict which patients would progress to ophthalmopathy, the study relied on TCR beta repertoire signatures. T-cell repertoires of thyroid tissue and blood were compared in six or seven hyperthyroidism patients. A discovery set of 95 to 100 patients (about 45 ophthalmopathy, some 58 stable hyperthyroidism) was enrolled to explore V-J signatures distinguishing ophthalmopathy from hyperthyroidism. In total, 120 to 150 blood samples were TCR-sequenced: approximately 40 ophthalmopathy, 80 or so hyperthyroidism and approximately 17 hyperthyroidism-to-ophthalmopathy patients. Following sampling, methimazole starting at 30 mg daily was administered to hyperthyroidism patients, and high-dose intravenous methylprednisolone was administered to ophthalmopathy patients. Study-wide conclusions, independent of this receptor: The 13-signature model separated ophthalmopathy from stable hyperthyroidism with over 85% sensitivity and almost 84% specificity in cross-validation, and 80%/75% in the test set. Sample size was not statistically predetermined, and group allocation was not concealed from the investigators. Most expanded thyroid clonotypes with a frequency above 0.001 also appeared in blood, which suggests that blood repertoires may reflect the immune response in the thyroid. In validation, the model predicted ophthalmopathy progression with less than 71% sensitivity and roughly 72% specificity; 12 predicted patients were CT-confirmed with GO in a median of about 6.2 months.

Deletion took 0 bases off V and 0 bases off J, with a span of 8 bases between the germline ends. CDR1 and CDR2 were assigned from the germline V gene as MGHRA and YSYEKL. The CDR3 contains 15 residues, cysteine and phenylalanine counted. Of the read, only the CDR3 DNA is kept; its 45 bases are in frame from base 1. For repertoire sequencing, TCR beta CDR3 regions were amplified from RNA transcripts. The first round was an RT-PCR using HTBI primers with the Qiagen OneStep RT-PCR kit, and this first round was followed by a second-round multiplex PCR, then size selection and purification. Libraries were sequenced paired-end with 100 bp reads on an Illumina HiSeq2000. In the source study's methods: SOAPnuke was used to process the reads, removing any read that contained adapters or uncalled bases, had a mean Phred below 15, or lacked an exact match to the constant primer or identifier. COPE v1.2.5 was used to merge the high-quality paired reads. Clonotypes were defined as unique nucleotide sequences and were aligned to IMGT TRB V, D and J references using MiTCR v1.1. Only V-J combinations with frequency above 0.0001 were analysed, covering over 99% of repertoires. A TCR clonal expansion and chaos score per V-J combination was defined as the ratio of F50 clonal expansion to chaos observed in the TCRdist matrix. Welch's t-statistics and random forest were used to reduce the features to 10 to 15 V-J combinations, which were then used as input to a naive Bayes classifier. The similarity between thyroid and blood repertoires was quantified using the Morisita-Horn index. TCRdb applied fastp at Q25 and MiXCR to the public reads, then kept only in-frame beta chains. Under each unique CDR3 protein, matching rows form one entry showing the most common genes and DNA. TCRdb assigned the V and J calls; the authors' analysis was not used. Across this sample there are 150,000 to 200,000 distinct CDR3 sequences, with 35% to 45% seen only once. The ten largest clonotypes hold nearly 9% of the sample.

Sequenced material: peripheral blood. The clonotype comes from a man younger than 40 with Graves' ophthalmopathy. Donor details come from another sample of the same person, matched by shared clones. The chain is made from TRBV4-1 and TRBJ1-2; no confident D gene assignment can be made. The CDR3 sequence is CASSQDAEPNYGYTF. The sequenced DNA: TGCGCCAGCAGCCAAGATGCTGAACCTAACTATGGCTACACCTTC.